These 4 T cell receptor beta chains came from one sample sequenced in a study of blood T cells in healthy people across ages. A second PCR, run for about 6 to 11 cycles, used a sample-barcoded 5' primer plus a J-beta primer mix. Via MiXCR, TCRdb re-called the 5' RACE reads, giving one row per CDR3 protein. The sample holds 1.5 million to 2 million distinct CDR3 sequences; about 50% are singletons and the top ten take approximately 2%. The sequencing sample was made of blood. These TCRs come from a woman aged 40 to 55 in good health.

This clonotype was detected a few times. The chain joins TRBV12-3 or TRBV12-4 to TRBJ1-2, with 8 bases fitting TRBD1. Losses at the gene ends were 3 bases for V and 5 bases for J; bases not matched to a gene: 8. The CDR3 extends over 15 amino acids. The CDR3 DNA follows: TGTGCCAGCAGTTTCCCCCACAGGGGGACTTATGGCTACACCTTC. Translated, it gives CASSFPHRGTYGYTF.

This clonotype was seen more than once but under ten times. The chain is built from TRBV7-2 and TRBJ2-4, with D tentatively TRBD1 or TRBD2 (5 bases each). This CDR3 comprises 16 residues. Germline values: CDR1 SGHTA, CDR2 FQGNSA. Trimming took 1 base from V and 2 from J, leaving 12 bases between them. The DNA for the CDR3 is TGTGCCAGCAGCTTAGACGGGGCTATAACCAAAAACATTCAGTACTTC. Amino acid sequence: CASSLDGAITKNIQYF.

The chain is built from TRBV29-1 and TRBJ2-5; the match to TRBD1 covers 8 bases. The CDR3 runs 12 residues. CDR1 is SQVTM and CDR2 is ANQGSEA in the germline V gene. The V and J ends lost 6 bases and 13 bases, in that order; junction bases with no gene match: 13. The CDR3 protein is CSVLGQDRAWYF. The CDR3 nucleotides read TGCAGCGTCCTAGGACAGGACAGGGCTTGGTACTTC.

This clonotype was counted a few times. V usage is TRBV6-6 and J usage is TRBJ2-5; D is perhaps TRBD1 (7 bases). The CDR3 is 15 residues long. Germline lookup yields CDR1 MNHNY and CDR2 SVGAGI (reference sequence). Trimming left V 4 bases short and J 5 bases short, with 17 bases between. The CDR3 loop reads CASSSHGGGRETQYF. CDR3 DNA sequence: TGTGCCAGCAGTTCCCATGGAGGGGGCAGGGAGACCCAGTACTTC.